The 10 T cell receptor beta chains listed next were all sequenced from one sample in a study of blood T cell repertoires in COVID-19. Clones were read by immunoSEQ multiplex PCR, and TCRdb kept only the in-frame ones, dropping some. The sample has tens of thousands of clones, 87% seen once. The sequencing input was peripheral blood. The receptors originated from a man between 35 and 55 years old with COVID-19, enrolled during active disease.

This clone has more than one count but fewer than ten. V is TRBV10-2 and J is TRBJ1-2, with TRBD1 matching 7 bases. After removal of 1 base from V and 8 bases from J, the junction contained 1 base not matched to a gene. Germline-derived CDR1 and CDR2 are WSHSY and SAAADI. This CDR3 contains 12 residues. The CDR3 DNA follows: TGCGCCAGCAGTGAGTTACAGGGGGGCTACACCTTC. Protein: CASSELQGGYTF.

J is TRBJ2-3 and V is TRBV10-1, with TRBD2 matching over 10 bases. The trim removed 3 bases at V and 1 base at J, leaving 10 bases unmatched. The germline V gene has CDR1 WNHNN and CDR2 SYGVQD (reference sequence). This CDR3 is built from 18 residues. The DNA for the CDR3 is TGCGCCAGCAGTGAAGGTCTAGCGGGAGTTGGGGGCACAGATACGCAGTATTTT. Protein product: CASSEGLAGVGGTDTQYF.

The gene calls are TRBV19 and TRBJ2-3, with 7 bases lining up with TRBD2. The germline CDR1 and CDR2 sequences are LNHDA and SQIVND (reference sequence). The CDR3 spans 15 residues. The V segment lost 5 bases and the J segment 2 bases; nucleotides outside the gene matches: 7. CDR3 in amino acids: CASSRGGGYTDTQYF. DNA of the CDR3: TGTGCCAGTAGTCGGGGCGGGGGATACACAGATACGCAGTATTTT.

The chain links TRBV27 to TRBJ2-3; TRBD2 agrees at 8 bases. This CDR3 comprises 16 residues. With 6 bases clipped from V and 0 bases from J, the junction kept 8 bases outside the gene matches. CDR1 is MNHEY, CDR2 SMNVEV, per germline (reference sequence). The CDR3 loop is CASSRQRTSSTDTQYF. CDR3 coding DNA: TGTGCCAGCAGCCGACAGCGGACTAGCAGCACAGATACGCAGTATTTT.

The chain combines TRBV6-6 with TRBJ1-6; 7 bases agree with TRBD1. This CDR3 comprises 14 residues. V dropped 6 bases and J dropped 10; count of bases not matched to a gene: 9. Germline V gene data show CDR1 as MNHNY and CDR2 as SVGAGI (reference sequence). The DNA of the CDR3 is TGTGCCAGCAGCCGCATGGGGACAGCCTCACCCCTCCACTTT. Its translation is CASSRMGTASPLHF.

V is TRBV6-5 and J is TRBJ2-1; possible D gene TRBD2, 5 bases. CDR1 and CDR2 from the germline V gene are MNHEY and SVGAGI. Deletions cut 8 bases from V and 4 bases from J, with 15 bases between. CDR3 length equals 14 residues. The CDR3 loop is CASRMRVAYNEQFF. The CDR3 bases are TGTGCCAGCCGGATGAGGGTAGCTTACAATGAGCAGTTCTTC.

The chain joins TRBV10-3 to TRBJ2-3, with TRBD2 matching over 7 bases. The CDR3 length is 14 residues. Trimming cost V 10 bases and J 0 bases; bases outside gene matches: 7. Germline V CDR1 and CDR2: ENHRY, SYGVKD. In DNA form, the CDR3 reads TGTGCCACCTGGGAGGGACGTAGCACAGATACGCAGTATTTT. Encoded protein: CATWEGRSTDTQYF.

This chain connects TRBV4-1 to TRBJ2-3; TRBD2 might be the D (5 bases). The germline V and J ends were trimmed by 1 base and 2 bases, with 13 bases remaining between them. The CDR3 extends over 16 amino acids. Germline V CDR1 and CDR2: MGHRA, YSYEKL. CDR3 nucleotides: TGCGCCAGCAGCCAAGCGGTGCTAGCAGTCACAGATACGCAGTATTTT. Encoded protein: CASSQAVLAVTDTQYF.

This chain connects TRBV28 to TRBJ2-7, with D tentatively TRBD2 (6 bases). V was clipped by 5 bases and J by 0 bases, with 14 bases between them. CDR1 is MDHEN and CDR2 is SYDVKM in the germline V gene. The CDR3 runs to 15 residues. CDR3 protein: CASSPMGEVSYEQYF. The DNA for the CDR3 is TGTGCCAGCAGTCCGATGGGGGAGGTCTCCTACGAGCAGTACTTC. The whole variable domain, remainder taken from reference TRBV28 and TRBJ2-7, is DVKVTQSSRYLVKRTGEKVFLECVQDMDHENMFWYRQDPGLGLRLIYFSYDVKMKEKGDIPEGYSVSREKKERFSLILESASTNQTSMYLCASSPMGEVSYEQYFGPGTRLTVT.

The V gene is TRBV30, the J gene TRBJ1-1; tentatively, D is TRBD1 (5 bases). The CDR3 extends over 13 amino acids. Germline values: CDR1 GTSNPN, CDR2 SVGIG (reference sequence). Trimming removed 5 bases at V and 4 bases at J, with 14 bases between. CDR3 protein: CAWGVGGGTEAFF. CDR3 DNA: TGTGCCTGGGGCGTTGGGGGAGGCACTGAAGCTTTCTTT.